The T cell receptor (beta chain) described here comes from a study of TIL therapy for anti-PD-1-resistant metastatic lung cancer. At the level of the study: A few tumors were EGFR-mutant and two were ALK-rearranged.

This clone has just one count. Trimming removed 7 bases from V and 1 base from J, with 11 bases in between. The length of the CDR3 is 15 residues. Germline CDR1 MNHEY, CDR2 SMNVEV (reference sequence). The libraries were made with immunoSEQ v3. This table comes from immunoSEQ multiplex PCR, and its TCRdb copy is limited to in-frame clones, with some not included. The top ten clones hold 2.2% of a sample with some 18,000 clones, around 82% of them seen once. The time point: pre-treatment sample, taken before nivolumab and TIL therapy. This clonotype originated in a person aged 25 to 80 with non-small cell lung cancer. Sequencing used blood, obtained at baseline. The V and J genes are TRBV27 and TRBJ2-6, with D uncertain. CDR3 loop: CASTIVGSGANVLTF. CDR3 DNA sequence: TGTGCCAGCACTATTGTGGGATCTGGGGCCAACGTCCTGACTTTC. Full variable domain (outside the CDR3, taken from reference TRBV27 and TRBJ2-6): EAQVTQNPRYLITVTGKKLTVTCSQNMNHEYMSWYRQDPGLGLRQIYYSMNVEVTDKGDVPEGYKVSRKEKRNFPLILESPSPNQTSLYFCASTIVGSGANVLTFGAGSRLTVL.